The T cell receptor beta chain under discussion was sequenced for a study of PD-1 blockade in classical Hodgkin lymphoma. Profiled with immunoSEQ multiplex PCR; TCRdb holds only in-frame clones, not every one. Among about 8,400 clones listed, around 84% were seen once. Time point: cycle 4 day 1 (C4D1), after more than five weeks of nivolumab. All the patients suffered relapse after autologous stem cell transplantation, and brentuximab vedotin exposure differed. CD8+ T cells were isolated from thawed PBMCs by magnetic negative selection. The CDR3 sequence is 15 residues long. The V end was cut by 2 bases, the J end by 2 bases, with 11 bases between. In germline, CDR1 is MNHEY, CDR2 SMNVEV (reference sequence).

The chain carries TRBV27 and TRBJ2-3, with D possibly matching TRBD1 (5 bases). Sequences were derived from CD8+ T cells from blood, sampled before the fourth cycle of nivolumab. The source of this sequence is a human donor with classical Hodgkin lymphoma. This CDR3 reads CASSLVQGHTDTQYF. The CDR3, as DNA: TGTGCCAGCAGTTTAGTGCAGGGCCACACAGATACGCAGTATTTT.